These 19 T cell receptor beta chains were sequenced from one sample in a study of CD8 T cells in Susac syndrome. Reverse transcription of roughly 0.45 to 1 ug RNA was performed with random hexamers. TCRdb recomputed calls from the immunoSEQ multiplex PCR reads with MiXCR, one row per CDR3 protein. The sample has 120,000 to 150,000 distinct CDR3 sequences, approximately 95% seen once. Sequenced sample: CD4+ T cells from PBMCs. These receptors originate from a human donor in good health.

The chain has TRBV2 and TRBJ1-4; TRBD1 is a possible D gene (5 bases). Deletions cut 6 bases from V and 8 bases from J, with 10 bases between. Germline CDR1 is SNHLY and CDR2 is FYNNEI. The CDR3 length is 12 residues. The CDR3 DNA reads as TGTGCCAGCAGGGGGCAGGGAGAAAAACTGTTTTTT. Residues: CASRGQGEKLFF.

The chain joins TRBV28 to TRBJ2-5; D tentatively reads TRBD1 or TRBD2 (5 bases each). The CDR3 is 14 residues long. Germline V gene data show CDR1 as MDHEN and CDR2 as SYDVKM. Trimming took off 6 bases at V and 1 base at J, with 12 bases between the two ends. The CDR3 spells CASSSGTTQETQYF. The CDR3 DNA is TGTGCCAGCAGCTCAGGGACCACCCAAGAGACCCAGTACTTC.

V usage is TRBV6-5 and J usage is TRBJ1-6; D is undetermined. The CDR3 spans 14 residues. V dropped 4 bases and J dropped 7 bases, with 11 bases sitting between them. The germline CDR1 and CDR2 sequences are MNHEY and SVGAGI. In DNA, the CDR3 is TGTGCCAGCAGTTCGGGCGGAAAGAATTCACCCCTCCACTTT. Encoded protein: CASSSGGKNSPLHF.

The chain links TRBV12-3 or TRBV12-4 to TRBJ2-4; 11 bases align to TRBD1. The CDR3 contains 15 residues. The V segment lost 6 bases and the J segment 6 bases; nucleotides outside the gene matches: 7. In nucleotides, the CDR3 is TGTGCCAGCAGCCCGGGACAGGGGGGGAGAAACATTCAGTACTTC. This encodes CASSPGQGGRNIQYF.

This clonotype appeared a few times. The CDR3 is CASSLGLAGDYEQYF. The DNA for the CDR3 is TGTGCCAGCAGCTTGGGACTAGCGGGAGACTACGAGCAGTACTTC. V and J are TRBV5-5 and TRBJ2-7; 12 bases match TRBD2. CDR1 and CDR2 (germline): SGHKS, YYEKEE (reference sequence). The CDR3 spans 15 residues. The J segment lost 3 bases and the V segment lost 0 bases, leaving 1 base of the junction unmatched.

This clonotype was counted only a few times. Here the CDR3 DNA reads TGTGCCAGCAGTTTAATAGCGGGAGGGCCCAACGAGCAGTACTTC. It encodes CASSLIAGGPNEQYF. The chain is built from TRBV27 and TRBJ2-7, with 11 bases that match TRBD2. CDR1 and CDR2 (germline): MNHEY, SMNVEV (reference sequence). V dropped 2 bases and J dropped 5; count of bases not matched to a gene: 5. This CDR3 has 15 amino acids.

This chain uses TRBV28 with TRBJ2-3; maybe TRBD1 (6 bases). Germline CDR1 reads MDHEN; CDR2 reads SYDVKM. The CDR3 is made up of 13 amino acids. The V gene lost 8 bases and the J gene lost 7 bases, with 16 bases spanning the gap. Written as DNA, the CDR3 is TGTGCCAGCCGGGAACAGGGTCCACATACGCAGTATTTT. The encoded protein is CASREQGPHTQYF.

This clonotype was found a few times. The gene calls are TRBV20-1 and TRBJ1-5; D call uncertain. The V gene's germline CDR1 is DFQATT and CDR2 SNEGSKA (reference sequence). V was cut by 6 bases and J by 2 bases, with 8 bases left in between. The CDR3 runs to 12 residues. The CDR3 sequence is CSAITGNQPQHF. Here the CDR3 DNA reads TGCAGTGCCATTACGGGCAATCAGCCCCAGCATTTT.

V gene TRBV10-3 combines with J gene TRBJ2-7, with D possibly being TRBD2 (6 bases). The germline V and J ends were trimmed by 9 bases and 2 bases, with 11 bases remaining between them. Germline V gene sequence: CDR1 ENHRY, CDR2 SYGVKD. This CDR3 has 12 amino acids. For the CDR3, the DNA is TGTGCCATGGCGGGACCGACCTACGAGCAGTACTTC. Encoded protein: CAMAGPTYEQYF.

The rearrangement joins TRBV12-3 or TRBV12-4 to TRBJ2-5; 11 nucleotides agree with TRBD2. The CDR3 length is 14 residues. With 7 bases clipped from V and 5 bases from J, the junction kept 6 bases outside the gene matches. CDR3 loop: CASTRLAGRETQYF. In nucleotides, the CDR3 is TGTGCCAGCACCCGACTAGCGGGAAGGGAGACCCAGTACTTC.

The genes are TRBV27 and TRBJ1-5; D unclear. The CDR3 sequence is 13 residues long. The germline gives CDR1 MNHEY, CDR2 SMNVEV (reference sequence). Trimming left V 5 bases short and J 3 bases short, with 8 bases between. CDR3 amino acids: CASSPQVNQPQHF. The DNA of the CDR3 is TGTGCCAGCAGTCCGCAGGTCAATCAGCCCCAGCATTTT.

The chain combines TRBV7-9 with TRBJ2-1; possibly TRBD1 or TRBD2 for D (5 bases each). Germline V gene data show CDR1 as SEHNR and CDR2 as FQNEAQ (reference sequence). This CDR3 is 16 amino acids long. V was clipped by 8 bases and J by 9 bases, with 26 bases between them. CDR3 in DNA: TGTGCCAGCGGGGGTGGACTCCGGGTCGGTGGTGGTGAGCAGTTCTTC. This translates into CASGGGLRVGGGEQFF.

The chain joins TRBV2 to TRBJ1-5; tentatively, D is TRBD1 (5 bases). The CDR3 has 13 residues. V lost 6 bases and J lost 9, with 15 bases in between. Germline loops: CDR1 SNHLY, CDR2 FYNNEI. Written as DNA, the CDR3 is TGTGCCAGCAGGCGGGACCCTGTACGGCCCCAGCATTTT. Translation gives CASRRDPVRPQHF.

The chain recombines TRBV9 with TRBJ2-3; 8 positions match TRBD2. Trimming at V came to 4 bases and at J to 5 bases, leaving 9 bases not matched to a gene. The CDR3 is 15 residues long. Looked up from germline, CDR1 is SGDLS and CDR2 is YYNGEE. DNA of the CDR3: TGTGCCAGCAGCCTTAGCGGGAATCGTTTAGATACGCAGTATTTT. Protein product: CASSLSGNRLDTQYF.

The V gene is TRBV11-2, the J gene TRBJ2-1; unclear D gene. Germline V gives CDR1 SGHAT, CDR2 FQNNGV. V dropped 3 bases and J dropped 2 bases, with 8 bases sitting between them. The CDR3 is made up of 14 amino acids. The CDR3 is CASSFASPYNEQFF. CDR3 nucleotide sequence: TGTGCCAGCAGCTTCGCGTCTCCCTACAATGAGCAGTTCTTC.

This clonotype showed up just a few times. DNA for the CDR3: TGTGCCAGTAGTATTGGGCAGAACACTGAAGCTTTCTTT. Residues: CASSIGQNTEAFF. The chain uses TRBV19 and TRBJ1-1; D gene uncertain. With 3 bases removed from V and 1 base from J, the gap between germline ends came to 6 bases. The germline gives CDR1 LNHDA, CDR2 SQIVND (reference sequence). CDR3 length: 13 residues.

V and J are TRBV19 and TRBJ2-7, with 9 bases fitting TRBD2. V lost 3 bases, J lost 3 bases, and 3 bases stayed unmatched. This CDR3 is 14 amino acids long. Germline V lookup: CDR1 LNHDA, CDR2 SQIVND (reference sequence). CDR3 amino acids: CASSIGLALYEQYF. CDR3 in DNA: TGTGCCAGTAGTATCGGACTAGCGCTCTACGAGCAGTACTTC.

The genes are TRBV20-1 and TRBJ1-4; no reliable D call. Germline-derived CDR1 and CDR2 are DFQATT and SNEGSKA (reference sequence). This CDR3 has 11 residues. Trimming took 3 bases from V and 4 from J, leaving 3 bases between them. This chain's CDR3 is CSASGNEKLFF. The CDR3 region has the DNA TGCAGTGCTAGTGGTAATGAAAAACTGTTTTTT.

This chain connects TRBV5-4 to TRBJ2-3, with D unclear. The CDR3 length is 13 residues. V lost 4 bases to trimming and J lost 5 bases, with 11 bases between them. CDR1 is SGHNT, CDR2 YYREEE, per germline (reference sequence). In DNA form, the CDR3 reads TGTGCCAGCAGCGTACTGAGTGGAGATACGCAGTATTTT. Its protein product is CASSVLSGDTQYF. Drawing the rest from reference TRBV5-4 and TRBJ2-3, the complete variable domain is ETGVTQSPTHLIKTRGQQVTLRCSSQSGHNTVSWYQQALGQGPQFIFQYYREEENGRGNFPPRFSGLQFPNYSSELNVNALELDDSALYLCASSVLSGDTQYFGPGTRLTVL.